This T cell receptor (beta chain) comes out of a study of blood T cell repertoires in COVID-19. Study-level information: Material from acute and convalescent COVID-19 was sourced from the United States, Italy and Spain. T cells, B-cell-depleted T cells, or PBMCs provided the cDNA or gDNA that served as material.

Original data processing: The assay estimated nucleated cells by amplifying reference gene primers. Only in-frame clones appear in the TCRdb table, and some are missing; sequencing was by immunoSEQ multiplex PCR. V and J calls and clone size come straight from that table; D and trimming were deduced from the DNA. This sample carries 120,000 or so clones, around 86% of them seen once, and the ten largest clones take more than 6.5%. CDR3 length equals 16 residues. The V and J ends lost 0 bases and 0 bases respectively, with 9 bases between them. The germline V gene has CDR1 SGHVS and CDR2 FQNEAQ. Regarding this clone: Other DNA sequences of this sample code for an identical CDR3.

V is TRBV7-8 and J is TRBJ2-4; D may be TRBD2 (6 bases). Source material: peripheral blood. The receptor's source is an elderly man with active or convalescent COVID-19. CDR3 protein: CASSLAEGIAKNIQYF. As DNA, the CDR3 is TGTGCCAGCAGCTTAGCGGAGGGAATAGCCAAAAACATTCAGTACTTC.